Presented here are 29 T cell receptor beta chains from one specimen sequenced in a study of OX40 agonist ivuxolimab in advanced cancers. Some clones are missing from TCRdb's copy, which holds only in-frame ones; the method was immunoSEQ multiplex PCR. The table has some 80,000 clones, 88% seen once. The sample consisted of CD4+ or CD8+ T cells sorted from blood, taken in a trial of the OX40 agonist ivuxolimab. The receptors derive from an adult with an advanced solid tumor such as melanoma, head and neck, liver or kidney cancer.

The chain couples TRBV5-1 to TRBJ2-1; 13 bases are a match to TRBD2. There are 15 residues in the CDR3. Trimming removed 2 bases from V and 7 bases from J; junction bases left unmatched: 3. Germline CDR1 SGHRS, CDR2 YFSETQ. CDR3 sequence (DNA): TGCGCCAGCAGCTTTCGACTAGCGGGAGGTAATGAGCAGTTCTTC. Encoded protein: CASSFRLAGGNEQFF. Full variable domain (remainder filled in from reference TRBV5-1 and TRBJ2-1): KAGVTQTPRYLIKTRGQQVTLSCSPISGHRSVSWYQQTPGQGLQFLFEYFSETQRNKGNFPGRFSGRQFSNSRSEMNVSTLELGDSALYLCASSFRLAGGNEQFFGPGTRLTVL.

This rearrangement joins TRBV6-1 to TRBJ1-2, with D unclear. Trimming shortened V by 6 bases and J by 4 bases, and 18 bases separated the two germline ends. This CDR3 spans 15 amino acids. CDR1 and CDR2 from the germline V gene are MNHNS and SASEGT. CDR3: CASSLTSMGGYGYTF. CDR3 nucleotides: TGTGCCAGCAGCTTAACTTCCATGGGCGGCTATGGCTACACCTTC.

The chain is built from TRBV11-2 and TRBJ2-1; 7 bases match TRBD2. V was clipped by 6 bases and J by 6 bases; unmatched bases: 11. The CDR3 sequence is 15 residues long. In germline, CDR1 is SGHAT, CDR2 FQNNGV. CDR3 nucleotide sequence: TGTGCCAGCAGTCACCCGGGAGGAACGGCCAATGAGCAGTTCTTC. Encoded protein: CASSHPGGTANEQFF. Variable domain in full (rest from reference TRBV11-2 and TRBJ2-1): EAGVAQSPRYKIIEKRQSVAFWCNPISGHATLYWYQQILGQGPKLLIQFQNNGVVDDSQLPKDRFSAERLKGVDSTLKIQPAKLEDSAVYLCASSHPGGTANEQFFGPGTRLTVL.

The V gene is TRBV7-8, the J gene TRBJ2-7, with 14 bases lining up with TRBD2. This CDR3 spans 15 amino acids. The V gene's germline CDR1 is SGHVS and CDR2 FQNEAQ. V shed 5 bases and J 3 bases; nucleotides not matched to a gene: 3. The CDR3 DNA follows: TGTGCCAGCAGCCTGGGGACTAGCGGGAGCTACGAGCAGTACTTC. It specifies CASSLGTSGSYEQYF.

CDR3 sequence: CASKTFQGRNSPLHF. The DNA of the CDR3 is TGTGCCAGCAAGACTTTTCAGGGTCGGAATTCACCCCTCCACTTT. The chain is built from TRBV2 and TRBJ1-6; D may be TRBD1 (5 bases). Germline loops: CDR1 SNHLY, CDR2 FYNNEI. The CDR3 is made up of 15 amino acids. Trimming left V 7 bases short and J 7 bases short, with 17 bases between.

This clone came up a few times. V gene TRBV12-5 combines with J gene TRBJ2-5; D ambiguous. CDR3 length equals 14 residues. Trimming shortened V by 4 bases and J by 2 bases, and 11 bases separated the two germline ends. Germline V gene data show CDR1 as LGHNT and CDR2 as FRNRAP. In DNA, the CDR3 is TGTGCTAGTGGTTACCAACCGATGCAAGAGACCCAGTACTTC. Amino acids: CASGYQPMQETQYF.

The rearrangement uses TRBV28 and TRBJ1-6; 7 bases match TRBD1. Germline CDR1 reads MDHEN; CDR2 reads SYDVKM. V shed 6 bases and J 6 bases; nucleotides not matched to a gene: 8. This CDR3 region has 15 residues. This chain's CDR3 is CASRATGTANSPLHF. Written as DNA, the CDR3 is TGTGCCAGCAGGGCGACCGGGACAGCTAATTCACCCCTCCACTTT.

The chain recombines TRBV18 with TRBJ1-2; TRBD1 aligns across 10 bases. Germline assignment: CDR1 KGHSH and CDR2 LQKENI. The V gene end was trimmed by 3 bases and the J gene end by 4 bases; junction bases not matched to a gene: 8. The CDR3 extends over 16 amino acids. The CDR3 loop is CASSPGTGETLYGYTF. CDR3 nucleotide sequence: TGTGCCAGCTCACCCGGGACAGGGGAAACGCTCTATGGCTACACCTTC.

The chain joins TRBV4-1 to TRBJ1-5; 8 bases map to TRBD1. CDR3 length: 15 residues. CDR1 and CDR2 from the germline V gene are MGHRA and YSYEKL. The V gene end was trimmed by 5 bases and the J gene end by 2 bases; junction bases not matched to a gene: 5. Written as DNA, the CDR3 is TGCGCCAGCAGCTCGGACAGGGCCGGCAATCAGCCCCAGCATTTT. This sequence encodes CASSSDRAGNQPQHF.

This chain links TRBV10-2 with TRBJ2-1; 8 bases fit TRBD2. The germline CDR1 and CDR2 sequences are WSHSY and SAAADI. This CDR3 has 15 amino acids. Trimming took 6 bases from V and 0 from J; bases not matched to a gene: 4. In DNA form, the CDR3 reads TGCGCCAGCAGGGGAGGGACTAGCTCCTACAATGAGCAGTTCTTC. This encodes CASRGGTSSYNEQFF.

This chain links TRBV2 with TRBJ1-4; 8 nucleotides align to TRBD1. The CDR3 contains 13 residues. The germline V gene has CDR1 SNHLY and CDR2 FYNNEI. Germline trimming cut 9 bases from V and 7 bases from J; bases unmatched to any gene: 7. CDR3 sequence (DNA): TGTGCCAGAGCGGACAGGGCTGGTGAAAAACTGTTTTTT. Encoded protein: CARADRAGEKLFF. The whole variable domain, remainder taken from reference TRBV2 and TRBJ1-4, is EPEVTQTPSHQVTQMGQEVILRCVPISNHLYFYWYRQILGQKVEFLVSFYNNEISEKSEIFDDQFSVERPDGSNFTLKIRSTKLEDSAMYFCARADRAGEKLFFGSGTQLSVL.

About this clone: A read error may account for a junction end that differs from germline. The chain uses TRBV7-2 and TRBJ2-5; possibly TRBD1 or TRBD2 for D (6 bases each). The CDR3 sequence is 14 residues long. Germline V gene data show CDR1 as SGHTA and CDR2 as FQGNSA. The CDR3, as DNA: TGTGCCAGCAGCTTAGAGGGACTTGAGGGGGTATCCAACTTC. This gives the protein CASSLEGLEGVSNF.

V and J are TRBV6-5 and TRBJ1-1, with a possible D match to TRBD1 (6 bases). The CDR3 runs 15 residues. Germline values: CDR1 MNHEY, CDR2 SVGAGI. Trimming removed 2 bases from V and 4 bases from J, with 14 bases in between. The DNA for the CDR3 is TGTGCCAGCAGTTACGATCGGGGGCTTTTCACTGAAGCTTTCTTT. It translates to CASSYDRGLFTEAFF.

This chain joins TRBV11-2 and TRBJ1-6, with a possible D match to TRBD1 (5 bases). CDR3 size: 15 residues. Germline V lookup: CDR1 SGHAT, CDR2 FQNNGV. Trimming took off 3 bases at V and 5 bases at J, with 11 bases between the two ends. Here the CDR3 DNA reads TGTGCCAGCAGCTTGGGGGGGTGGAATAATTCACCCCTCCACTTT. Its protein product is CASSLGGWNNSPLHF.

V and J are TRBV18 and TRBJ2-5, with D perhaps assigned TRBD1 or TRBD2 (5 bases each). Germline V gene lookup returns CDR1 KGHSH and CDR2 LQKENI. The CDR3 has 13 amino acids. The germline V and J ends were trimmed by 4 bases and 6 bases, with 12 bases remaining between them. CDR3 protein: CASSLGEIQTQYF. As DNA, the CDR3 is TGTGCCAGCTCACTAGGGGAGATCCAGACCCAGTACTTC.

The V and J genes are TRBV6-1 and TRBJ2-7; possible D gene TRBD1, 6 bases. The V and J ends lost 6 bases and 2 bases respectively, with 11 bases between them. The germline V gene encodes CDR1 MNHNS and CDR2 SASEGT. This CDR3 has 13 residues. DNA for the CDR3: TGTGCCAGCAGCCTAACAGGGCCCTACGAGCAGTACTTC. Amino acids: CASSLTGPYEQYF.

The chain couples TRBV19 to TRBJ2-7; 8 nucleotides match TRBD1. After removal of 7 bases from V and 5 bases from J, the junction contained 7 bases not matched to a gene. This CDR3 has 13 amino acids. Germline-derived CDR1 and CDR2 are LNHDA and SQIVND (reference sequence). The CDR3 nucleotides read TGTGCCAGTATCTGGACAGGGCATAACGAGCAGTACTTC. Protein: CASIWTGHNEQYF.

The CDR3 reads CASSSRGGETQYF. DNA for the CDR3: TGTGCCAGCAGCTCTCGGGGGGGAGAGACCCAGTACTTC. This chain links TRBV7-9 with TRBJ2-5, with 8 bases identical to TRBD2. This CDR3 comprises 13 residues. CDR1 is SEHNR and CDR2 is FQNEAQ in the germline V gene (reference sequence). Losses at the gene ends were 4 bases for V and 4 bases for J; bases not matched to a gene: 2.

This chain joins TRBV5-1 and TRBJ2-2; D is perhaps TRBD1 or TRBD2 (5 bases each). The CDR3 covers 16 residues. V lost 4 bases to trimming and J lost 0 bases, with 13 bases between them. Germline CDR1 SGHRS, CDR2 YFSETQ. In DNA, the CDR3 is TGCGCCAGCAGCCCCGCCGGGACGTCGAACACCGGGGAGCTGTTTTTT. Amino acid sequence: CASSPAGTSNTGELFF.

V gene TRBV4-2 combines with J gene TRBJ1-2; TRBD1 is a possible D gene (5 bases). Trimming removed 3 bases from V and 4 bases from J, with 9 bases in between. The V gene's germline CDR1 is LGHNA and CDR2 YNFKEQ. CDR3 length equals 13 residues. CDR3 nucleotides: TGTGCCAGCAGCCAGGGGCAGTCCTATGGCTACACCTTC. Its translation is CASSQGQSYGYTF.

The chain links TRBV2 to TRBJ2-5; D remains unclear. The CDR3 is 13 amino acids. Germline CDR1 is SNHLY and CDR2 is FYNNEI. Trimming left V 0 bases short and J 5 bases short, with 7 bases between. CDR3: CASSEALRETQYF. The CDR3 bases are TGTGCCAGCAGTGAAGCGCTTCGGGAGACCCAGTACTTC.

The chain has TRBV4-3 and TRBJ2-2, with a tentative D call TRBD2 (6 bases). The germline CDR1 and CDR2 sequences are LGHNA and YSLEER. The length of the CDR3 is 16 residues. With 0 bases removed from V and 5 bases from J, the gap between germline ends came to 13 bases. The CDR3 coding sequence is TGCGCCAGCAGCCAAGATACGAGCGGGTTAACCGGGGAGCTGTTTTTT. Translation: CASSQDTSGLTGELFF.

V is TRBV5-5 and J is TRBJ1-5; TRBD1 might be the D (5 bases). The CDR3 contains 14 residues. V was clipped by 5 bases and J by 1 base, with 10 bases between them. CDR1 is SGHKS, CDR2 YYEKEE, per germline (reference sequence). CDR3 DNA: TGTGCCAGCAGTTTCAGGGAGAGCAATCAGCCCCAGCATTTT. Amino acid sequence: CASSFRESNQPQHF.

J is TRBJ2-1 and V is TRBV9; TRBD2 matches 16 bases. Trimming at V came to 3 bases and at J to 7 bases, leaving 4 bases not matched to a gene. This CDR3 contains 16 residues. Germline V gives CDR1 SGDLS, CDR2 YYNGEE. The CDR3 protein is CASSAQGLAGGNEQFF. CDR3 nucleotide sequence: TGTGCCAGCAGCGCCCAGGGACTAGCGGGAGGGAATGAGCAGTTCTTC. Looking up the rest from reference TRBV9 and TRBJ2-1 gives the full variable domain: DSGVTQTPKHLITATGQRVTLRCSPRSGDLSVYWYQQSLDQGLQFLIQYYNGEERAKGNILERFSAQQFPDLHSELNLSSLELGDSALYFCASSAQGLAGGNEQFFGPGTRLTVL.

The chain is built from TRBV6-6 and TRBJ1-1, with D possibly being TRBD1 (6 bases). CDR3 length: 13 residues. V lost 7 bases, J lost 1 base, and 10 bases lay in between. From germline, CDR1 is MNHNY and CDR2 SVGAGI (reference sequence). CDR3 nucleotide sequence: TGTGCCAGCATTAGGACAGCGAACACTGAAGCTTTCTTT. As protein: CASIRTANTEAFF.

This clone was detected only a few times. The chain joins TRBV10-2 to TRBJ2-7; maybe TRBD2 (5 bases). CDR3 length: 13 amino acids. Between the trimmed V and J ends, which lost 0 bases and 7 bases, there was a span of 10 bases. Looked up from germline, CDR1 is WSHSY and CDR2 is SAAADI. CDR3 nucleotides: TGCGCCAGCAGTGAGTCGCGAGGGCTTGAGCAGTACTTC. It codes for CASSESRGLEQYF.

The chain joins TRBV5-1 to TRBJ2-3, with a possible D match to TRBD2 (5 bases). This CDR3 comprises 13 residues. Germline loops: CDR1 SGHRS, CDR2 YFSETQ. Deletions cut 7 bases from V and 0 bases from J, with 9 bases between. In DNA form, the CDR3 reads TGCGCCAGCCGGGGTACTAGCACAGATACGCAGTATTTT. Protein product: CASRGTSTDTQYF.

This chain's CDR3 is CASSLGGAHTGELFF. The CDR3 coding sequence is TGTGCCAGCAGCTTAGGGGGGGCACACACCGGGGAGCTGTTTTTT. The chain recombines TRBV21-1 with TRBJ2-2; TRBD2 is the table's D call, not checked against the DNA. TRBV21-1 is an annotated pseudogene. The CDR3 extends over 15 amino acids.

This chain links TRBV7-2 with TRBJ2-5; no reliable D call. Germline CDR1 SGHTA, CDR2 FQGNSA. The CDR3 spans 16 residues. V was shortened by 4 bases and J by 5 bases, with 20 bases between the two germline ends. This chain's CDR3 is CASSSLRYSGVETQYF. For the CDR3, the DNA is TGTGCCAGCAGCTCCCTAAGATACAGTGGAGTGGAGACCCAGTACTTC.